Below, 14 T cell receptor beta chains from the same sample are listed, as sequenced in a study of blood T cells in healthy people across ages. PCR was performed a second time for roughly 7 to 12 cycles using a sample-barcoded 5' primer and a J-beta primer mix. TCRdb used MiXCR to reprocess the 5' RACE reads, holding one entry per CDR3 protein. Of 850,000 to 1,100,000 distinct CDR3 sequences in the sample, 35% to 40% were seen once. Sequenced input: blood. The receptors originated from a man younger than 30 in good health.

The V and J genes are TRBV27 and TRBJ2-1; tentative D call: TRBD2 (5 bases). Germline values: CDR1 MNHEY, CDR2 SMNVEV (reference sequence). V dropped 1 base and J dropped 4 bases, with 23 bases sitting between them. CDR3 length equals 19 residues. The CDR3, as DNA: TGTGCCAGCAGTTTATTGAACCGGGAAGGGCTCGGTACGTACAATGAGCAGTTCTTC. This sequence encodes CASSLLNREGLGTYNEQFF.

The chain is built from TRBV12-3 or TRBV12-4 and TRBJ1-6, with D possibly being TRBD1 (6 bases). The CDR3 contains 16 residues. The ends were cut back, 5 bases at V and 0 bases at J, with 11 bases in the middle. Here the CDR3 DNA reads TGTGCCAGCAGTGGGGGGGGCAGCTCCTATAATTCACCCCTCCACTTT. Translation gives CASSGGGSSYNSPLHF.

This sequence joins TRBV4-3 and TRBJ1-1; D is perhaps TRBD1 (5 bases). Germline V gives CDR1 LGHNA, CDR2 YSLEER. V was cut by 0 bases and J by 9 bases, with 8 bases left in between. The CDR3 is 12 amino acids. The CDR3 here is CASSQDRQQAFF. The CDR3 DNA sequence: TGCGCCAGCAGCCAAGATCGACAGCAAGCTTTCTTT.

V is TRBV7-2 and J is TRBJ1-2; D is unresolved. Per the germline V gene, CDR1 is SGHTA and CDR2 is FQGNSA. The CDR3 contains 17 residues. V was clipped by 0 bases and J by 3 bases, with 17 bases between them. The CDR3 region has the DNA TGTGCCAGCAGCTTAGCTACACGTCAGGAAAAACACTATGGCTACACCTTC. It codes for CASSLATRQEKHYGYTF.

This clonotype was observed a few times. Its ends do not fully match the called genes, so a read error is possible. J is TRBJ1-2 and V is TRBV12-3 or TRBV12-4; TRBD1 matches at 10 bases. CDR3 length: 12 amino acids. CDR3 residues: CLGQGYNYGYTF. Here the CDR3 DNA reads TGCCTGGGACAGGGGTATAACTATGGCTACACCTTC.

This clonotype was counted once. The rearrangement links TRBV10-3 to TRBJ1-2, with D possibly matching TRBD1 (5 bases). This CDR3 is 14 amino acids long. CDR1 and CDR2 from the germline V gene are ENHRY and SYGVKD. V shed 2 bases and J shed 4 bases, with 11 bases lying between them. The CDR3 bases are TGTGCCATCAGTGAGAGTCGGGACGGCTATGGCTACACCTTC. It encodes CAISESRDGYGYTF.

The chain carries TRBV3-1 and TRBJ1-2; no firm D call. This CDR3 region has 13 residues. Trimming removed 4 bases at V and 6 bases at J, with 12 bases between. Germline CDR1 LGHDT, CDR2 YNNKEL (reference sequence). The CDR3 sequence is CASSLGLTNGYTF. Here the CDR3 DNA reads TGTGCCAGCAGCCTCGGACTGACGAATGGCTACACCTTC.

The rearrangement uses TRBV20-1 and TRBJ1-1; 8 positions agree with TRBD1. This CDR3 has 13 amino acids. Per the germline V gene, CDR1 is DFQATT and CDR2 is SNEGSKA (reference sequence). V was clipped by 1 base and J by 7 bases; unmatched bases: 5. CDR3 amino acids: CSARVQGAGEAFF. CDR3 in DNA: TGCAGTGCTAGAGTTCAGGGGGCGGGTGAAGCTTTCTTT.

This clonotype has a handful of counts. This chain links TRBV7-2 with TRBJ1-2, with D perhaps matching TRBD1 (6 bases). This CDR3 is 15 amino acids long. Trimming removed 6 bases from V and 0 bases from J, with 14 bases in between. The germline CDR1 and CDR2 sequences are SGHTA and FQGNSA. The CDR3 region is CASRAGQPANYGYTF. CDR3 nucleotides: TGTGCCAGCAGAGCTGGACAGCCAGCTAACTATGGCTACACCTTC.

This clonotype was picked up a small number of times. The chain employs TRBV14 and TRBJ1-1; tentatively, D is TRBD1 (6 bases). Germline values: CDR1 SGHDN, CDR2 FVKESK. The CDR3 runs to 14 residues. Trimming cost V 0 bases and J 7 bases, with 12 bases left between them. CDR3: CASSQESGAGEAFF. CDR3 nucleotides: TGTGCCAGCAGCCAAGAATCAGGGGCCGGTGAAGCTTTCTTT.

This clonotype was found a few times. The chain carries TRBV20-1 and TRBJ2-3; 13 nucleotides match TRBD2. Unmatched junction bases numbered 10, after V lost 6 bases and J lost 1 base. The CDR3 spans 17 residues. Germline V gene data show CDR1 as DFQATT and CDR2 as SNEGSKA (reference sequence). CDR3 bases: TGCAGTGCCACACTAGCGGGGGGGCACATCGGCACAGATACGCAGTATTTT. It specifies CSATLAGGHIGTDTQYF.

As concerns this clonotype: A much larger clone is a single base away; this may be a read error. The J gene is TRBJ2-5, the V gene TRBV12-3 or TRBV12-4; D not resolved. This CDR3 has 14 residues. With 6 bases removed from V and 11 bases from J, the gap between germline ends came to 22 bases. CDR3 in DNA: TGTGCCAGCAGCTATTCCCAAGTGAGGAATGAGCAGTACTTC. It codes for CASSYSQVRNEQYF.

The sample holds one count of this clonotype. The chain carries TRBV9 and TRBJ1-3, with 7 bases aligning to TRBD1. The CDR3 totals 15 residues. V was clipped by 4 bases and J by 4 bases; unmatched bases: 8. Germline V gene data show CDR1 as SGDLS and CDR2 as YYNGEE. CDR3 region: CASSPTGAIGNTIYF. The CDR3, as DNA: TGTGCCAGCAGCCCCACAGGGGCGATCGGAAACACCATATATTTT.

This chain uses TRBV28 with TRBJ2-3; 9 bases line up with TRBD2. CDR3 length equals 16 residues. Losses at the gene ends were 7 bases for V and 0 bases for J; bases not matched to a gene: 8. Germline CDR1 reads MDHEN; CDR2 reads SYDVKM. Here the CDR3 reads CASNHIAGESTDTQYF. CDR3 nucleotides: TGTGCCAGCAACCACATAGCGGGGGAGAGCACAGATACGCAGTATTTT.